One and the same sample provided the 9 T cell receptor beta chains below, sequenced in a study of cytomegalovirus exposure and HLA in healthy donors. The primer mix had 60 Vbeta and 13 Jbeta primers. Data came from immunoSEQ multiplex PCR; TCRdb stores just in-frame clones and leaves some out. The sample lists approximately 140,000 clones, approximately 86% occurring once. The sample taken for sequencing was PBMCs. The receptors were sampled from a boy aged 5-17 years in good health and CMV-seronegative.

The chain joins TRBV2 to TRBJ2-2, with 8 bases aligning to TRBD2. The CDR3 spans 16 residues. With V trimmed by 10 bases and J by 4 bases, 14 bases remained unmatched. Germline CDR1 SNHLY, CDR2 FYNNEI. CDR3 DNA sequence: TGTGCCATCTCCTTTGGGGGACTAGACGGCACCGGGGAGCTGTTTTTT. Amino acid sequence: CAISFGGLDGTGELFF. Full variable domain (missing parts from reference TRBV2 and TRBJ2-2): EPEVTQTPSHQVTQMGQEVILRCVPISNHLYFYWYRQILGQKVEFLVSFYNNEISEKSEIFDDQFSVERPDGSNFTLKIRSTKLEDSAMYFCAISFGGLDGTGELFFGEGSRLTVL.

V usage is TRBV5-4 and J usage is TRBJ1-5, with no clear D. Germline values: CDR1 SGHNT, CDR2 YYREEE (reference sequence). V lost 4 bases, J lost 5 bases, and 7 bases lay in between. There are 12 residues in the CDR3. CDR3 region: CASSIQDQPQHF. In DNA form, the CDR3 reads TGTGCCAGCAGCATCCAGGATCAGCCCCAGCATTTT.

The chain recombines TRBV14 with TRBJ1-5, with D perhaps TRBD1 (5 bases). CDR1 is SGHDN and CDR2 is FVKESK in the germline V gene. Trimming took 4 bases from V and 5 from J, leaving 12 bases between them. The CDR3 runs to 14 residues. In DNA, the CDR3 is TGTGCCAGCAGCCCAGGTGGCAGGGATCAGCCCCAGCATTTT. Translation gives CASSPGGRDQPQHF.

This CDR3 reads CASSLGTGVLYEQYF. DNA for the CDR3: TGTGCCAGCAGTTTAGGGACAGGGGTATTGTACGAGCAGTACTTC. The chain carries TRBV27 and TRBJ2-5; 10 positions match TRBD1. The J call may be incorrect, as the DNA end agrees better with TRBJ2-7. The CDR3 extends over 15 amino acids. The V gene's germline CDR1 is MNHEY and CDR2 SMNVEV (reference sequence).

This rearrangement joins TRBV7-9 to TRBJ1-2; 10 bases fit TRBD1. V lost 6 bases to trimming and J lost 1 base; unmatched junction nucleotides: 11. Looked up from germline, CDR1 is SEHNR and CDR2 is FQNEAQ (reference sequence). The CDR3 loop spans 17 amino acids. The CDR3 nucleotides are TGTGCCAGCAGACCCCGGGACAGGGGAAATAATAACTATGGCTACACCTTC. Translating gives CASRPRDRGNNNYGYTF.

The chain uses TRBV5-4 and TRBJ2-5; perhaps TRBD2 as D (6 bases). Gene TRBJ2-7 matches the end of the DNA better, so the J call may be wrong. From germline, CDR1 is SGHNT and CDR2 YYREEE (reference sequence). The CDR3 runs 13 residues. The CDR3 is CASSLRLDGEQYF. CDR3 coding DNA: TGTGCCAGCAGCCTCCGACTAGACGGCGAGCAGTACTTC.

This clone was seen only once. The CDR3, as DNA: TGTGCCAGCAGCTTGACTAGCGGGGGTGGCACCGGGGAGCTGTTTTTT. Translated, it gives CASSLTSGGGTGELFF. This chain joins TRBV7-6 and TRBJ2-2, with 12 bases identical to TRBD2. The germline gives CDR1 SGHVS, CDR2 FNYEAQ. The CDR3 contains 16 residues. V shed 3 bases, J shed 4 bases, and the junction held 3 bases outside the gene matches.

The CDR3 region is CASSTGQGNTEAFF. The CDR3 DNA is TGTGCCAGTAGTACCGGACAGGGGAACACTGAAGCTTTCTTT. The rearrangement links TRBV19 to TRBJ1-1; 8 bases map to TRBD1. This CDR3 is built from 14 residues. CDR1 and CDR2 from the germline V gene are LNHDA and SQIVND (reference sequence). Trimming took 4 bases from V and 1 from J; bases not matched to a gene: 2.

The V and J genes are TRBV10-3 and TRBJ1-6, with D maybe TRBD1 (5 bases). CDR3 length: 12 residues. V lost 8 bases and J lost 6, with 8 bases in between. CDR1 ENHRY and CDR2 SYGVKD come from the germline V gene. CDR3 nucleotides: TGTGCCATCGGCCAGGGTAATTCACCCCTCCACTTT. As protein: CAIGQGNSPLHF.